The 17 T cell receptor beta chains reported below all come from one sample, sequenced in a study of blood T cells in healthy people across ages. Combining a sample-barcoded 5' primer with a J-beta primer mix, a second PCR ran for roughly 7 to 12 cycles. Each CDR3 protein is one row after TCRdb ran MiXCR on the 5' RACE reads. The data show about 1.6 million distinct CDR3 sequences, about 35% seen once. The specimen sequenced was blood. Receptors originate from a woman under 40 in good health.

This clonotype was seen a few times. CDR3: CASSQVPGYGDTQYF. CDR3 DNA sequence: TGTGCCAGCAGCCAAGTCCCTGGCTATGGGGATACGCAGTATTTT. The chain joins TRBV3-1 to TRBJ2-3; D unclear. This CDR3 comprises 15 residues. V was clipped by 1 base and J by 6 bases, with 14 bases between them. Germline CDR1 LGHDT, CDR2 YNNKEL (reference sequence).

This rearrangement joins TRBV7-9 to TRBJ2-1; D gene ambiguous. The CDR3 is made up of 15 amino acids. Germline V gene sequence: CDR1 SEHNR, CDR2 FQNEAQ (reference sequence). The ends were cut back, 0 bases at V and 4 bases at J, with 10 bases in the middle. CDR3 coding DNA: TGTGCCAGCAGCTTAGCGGAGTCGCCTTACAATGAGCAGTTCTTC. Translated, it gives CASSLAESPYNEQFF.

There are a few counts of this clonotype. The CDR3 nucleotides read TGTGCCAGCAGCATTCGACAGGGTAAGGTGAACGAGCAGTACTTC. This codes for CASSIRQGKVNEQYF. The chain combines TRBV4-2 with TRBJ2-7; 7 bases align to TRBD1. The CDR3 length is 15 residues. With V trimmed by 5 bases and J by 5 bases, 12 bases remained unmatched. Germline CDR1 reads LGHNA; CDR2 reads YNFKEQ.

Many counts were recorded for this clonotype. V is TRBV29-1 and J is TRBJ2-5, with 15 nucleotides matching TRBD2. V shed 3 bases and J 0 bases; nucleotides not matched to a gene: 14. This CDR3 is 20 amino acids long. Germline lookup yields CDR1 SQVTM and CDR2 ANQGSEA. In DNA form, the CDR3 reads TGCAGCGTTGACCGCTGGACTGGACTAGCGGGAGGGGCAGACCAAGAGACCCAGTACTTC. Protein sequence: CSVDRWTGLAGGADQETQYF.

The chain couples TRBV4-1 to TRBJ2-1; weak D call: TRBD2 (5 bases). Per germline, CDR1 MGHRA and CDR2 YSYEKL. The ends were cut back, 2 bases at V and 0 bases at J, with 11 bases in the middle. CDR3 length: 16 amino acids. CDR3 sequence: CASSQWAGISYNEQFF. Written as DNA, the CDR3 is TGCGCCAGCAGCCAATGGGCGGGTATCTCCTACAATGAGCAGTTCTTC.

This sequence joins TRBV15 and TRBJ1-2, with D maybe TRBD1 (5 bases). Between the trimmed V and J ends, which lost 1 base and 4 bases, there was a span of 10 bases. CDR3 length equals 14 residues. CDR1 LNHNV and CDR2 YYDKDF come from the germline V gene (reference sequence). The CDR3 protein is CATSRAGTSYGYTF. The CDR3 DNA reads TGTGCCACCAGCAGAGCAGGGACTTCCTATGGCTACACCTTC.

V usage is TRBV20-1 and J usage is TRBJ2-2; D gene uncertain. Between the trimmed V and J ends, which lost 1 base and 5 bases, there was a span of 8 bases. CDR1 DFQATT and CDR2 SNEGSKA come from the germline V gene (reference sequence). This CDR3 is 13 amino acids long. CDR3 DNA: TGCAGTGCTAGAGTTCGACGGACCGGGGAGCTGTTTTTT. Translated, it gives CSARVRRTGELFF.

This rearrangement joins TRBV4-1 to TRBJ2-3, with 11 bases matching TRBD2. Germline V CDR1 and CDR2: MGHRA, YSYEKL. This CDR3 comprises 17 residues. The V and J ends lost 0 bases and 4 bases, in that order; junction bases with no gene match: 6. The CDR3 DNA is TGCGCCAGCAGCCAAGATAGGGGACTAGCGGACCCAGATACGCAGTATTTT. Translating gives CASSQDRGLADPDTQYF.

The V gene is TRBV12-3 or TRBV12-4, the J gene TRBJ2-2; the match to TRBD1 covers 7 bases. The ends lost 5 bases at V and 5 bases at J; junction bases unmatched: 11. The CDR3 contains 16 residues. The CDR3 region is CASSIQTGRGTGELFF. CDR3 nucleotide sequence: TGTGCCAGCAGTATCCAGACAGGGCGTGGGACCGGGGAGCTGTTTTTT.

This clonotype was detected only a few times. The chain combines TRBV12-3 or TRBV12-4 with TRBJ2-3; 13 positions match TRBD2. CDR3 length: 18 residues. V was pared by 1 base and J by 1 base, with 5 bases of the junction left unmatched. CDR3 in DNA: TGTGCCAGCAGTTTAGGGACTAGCGGGAGTTTTGGCACAGATACGCAGTATTTT. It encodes CASSLGTSGSFGTDTQYF.

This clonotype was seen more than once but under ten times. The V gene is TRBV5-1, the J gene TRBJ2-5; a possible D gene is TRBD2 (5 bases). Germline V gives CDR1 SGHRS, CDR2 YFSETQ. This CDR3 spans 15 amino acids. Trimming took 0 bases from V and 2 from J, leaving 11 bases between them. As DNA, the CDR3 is TGCGCCAGCAGCTTGGGCACGGGATTTCAAGAGACCCAGTACTTC. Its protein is CASSLGTGFQETQYF.

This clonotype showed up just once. This CDR3 reads CASSVGGGTNVQYF. Written as DNA, the CDR3 is TGTGCCAGCAGCGTAGGAGGGGGGACGAACGTTCAGTACTTC. The rearrangement links TRBV9 to TRBJ2-4; the D call may be TRBD1 or TRBD2 (6 bases each). Germline CDR1 is SGDLS and CDR2 is YYNGEE. This CDR3 spans 14 amino acids. V was trimmed by 0 bases and J by 11 bases, leaving 15 bases between them.

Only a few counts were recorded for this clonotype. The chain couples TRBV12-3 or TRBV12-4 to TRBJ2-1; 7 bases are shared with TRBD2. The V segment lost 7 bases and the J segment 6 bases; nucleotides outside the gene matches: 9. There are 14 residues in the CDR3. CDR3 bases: TGTGCCAGCACCCAAGGGGCTAGCGGCAATGAGCAGTTCTTC. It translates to CASTQGASGNEQFF.

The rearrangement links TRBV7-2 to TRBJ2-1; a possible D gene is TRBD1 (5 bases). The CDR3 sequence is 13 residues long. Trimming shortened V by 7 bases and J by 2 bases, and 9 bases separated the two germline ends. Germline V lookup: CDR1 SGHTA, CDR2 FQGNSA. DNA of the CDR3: TGTGCCAGCACCCAGGGTCCCTACAATGAGCAGTTCTTC. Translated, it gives CASTQGPYNEQFF.

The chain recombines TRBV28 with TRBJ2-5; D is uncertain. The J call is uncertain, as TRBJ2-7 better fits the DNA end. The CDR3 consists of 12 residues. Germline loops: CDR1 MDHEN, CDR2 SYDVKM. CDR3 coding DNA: TGTGCCAGCAGTCCCAACCCCTACGAGCAGTACTTC. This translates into CASSPNPYEQYF.

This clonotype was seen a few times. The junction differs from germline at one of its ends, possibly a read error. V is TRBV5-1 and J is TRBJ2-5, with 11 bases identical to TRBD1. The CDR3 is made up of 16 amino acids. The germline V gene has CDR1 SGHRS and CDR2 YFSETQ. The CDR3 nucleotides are TGCGCCGGCAGCGGACAGGGGGCTAACGCTCAAGAGACCCAGTACTTC. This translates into CAGSGQGANAQETQYF.

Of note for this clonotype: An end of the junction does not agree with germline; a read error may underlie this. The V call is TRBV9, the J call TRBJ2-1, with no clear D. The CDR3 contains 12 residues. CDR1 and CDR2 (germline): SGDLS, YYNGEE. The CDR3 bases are TGTGCCGGCAGCGTAGATTTATATGGGAAGTTCTTC. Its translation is CAGSVDLYGKFF.